Listed below are T cell receptor beta chains from one sample, sequenced in a study of blood T cell repertoires in COVID-19. Sequenced by immunoSEQ multiplex PCR; TCRdb stores in-frame clones only, minus some. The table lists a few hundred thousand clones, roughly 90% of them singletons. The sequenced sample consisted of peripheral blood. The source is a woman aged 60-75 years with COVID-19, enrolled during active disease. The CDR3 runs from the conserved cysteine through the conserved F or W. Fields, in order: CDR3 DNA, CDR3 protein, D gene, clone size, V gene, J gene. D genes are given only for firm matches. Size is omitted from some rows. Given values are once, few, many or a class for expanded clones.

TGCGCCAGCAGCTTGGGGGCCCAGGGGCAGCCCCAGCATTTT	CASSLGAQGQPQHF	.	.	TRBV5-1	TRBJ1-5
TGTGCCAGCTTCCAGGGTCTGAACACTGAAGCTTTCTTT	CASFQGLNTEAFF	.	.	TRBV18	TRBJ1-1
TGTGCCAGCAGCCCGCCGAATTTAGGGATCCGGGGGCAAGAGACCCAGTACTTC	CASSPPNLGIRGQETQYF	.	.	TRBV5-8	TRBJ2-5
TGTGCCAGCACCAACACAATTCTTCGGACAGGGTCCTACGAGCAGTACTTC	CASTNTILRTGSYEQYF	TRBD1	.	TRBV5-6	TRBJ2-7
TGTGCCAGCAGTTCCGACTACTCCCAGTTCTTC	CASSSDYSQFF	.	.	TRBV6-2/TRBV6-3	TRBJ2-1
TGTGCCAGTTCAGGGTTAGGGGCGCCAGGCCGGCGAACAGATACGCAGTATTTT	CASSGLGAPGRRTDTQYF	.	.	TRBV13	TRBJ2-3
TGTGCCAGCAGCTTCGGCCAGGGGACTGAAGCTTTCTTT	CASSFGQGTEAFF	.	.	TRBV7-3	TRBJ1-1
TGTGCCAGTAGTAGGGGAGACAGGGTCAATGAGCAGTTCTTC	CASSRGDRVNEQFF	TRBD1	.	TRBV19	TRBJ2-1
TGTGCCAGTAGTAACCGGGACAGAAATAGCAATCAGCCCCAGCATTTT	CASSNRDRNSNQPQHF	TRBD1	once	TRBV19	TRBJ1-5
TGTGCCAGCAGCAACGGACTAGCGGGGGGACAAGAGACCCAGTACTTC	CASSNGLAGGQETQYF	TRBD2	.	TRBV3-1/TRBV3-2	TRBJ2-5
TGCGCCAGCAGCTTGGGACGGGACAATGGCTACACCTTC	CASSLGRDNGYTF	.	.	TRBV5-1	TRBJ1-2
TGTGCCAGCAGCCAAGTAGGGGGCTATGGCTACACCTTC	CASSQVGGYGYTF	.	.	TRBV14	TRBJ1-2
TGCGCCAGCAGCCAACCGGGACAGGGAAAGCCACCCCTCCACTTT	CASSQPGQGKPPLHF	TRBD1	.	TRBV4-1	TRBJ1-6
TGCGCCAGCAGCCACCGGCCCCAGACAGGGGTTGGCTATGGCTACACCTTC	CASSHRPQTGVGYGYTF	TRBD1	.	TRBV4-1	TRBJ1-2
TGTGCCAGCAGTTTTGGGACAGGGGGTGGCTACACCTTC	CASSFGTGGGYTF	TRBD1	.	TRBV27	TRBJ1-2
TGTGCCAGCAGCTTGACCACCCGCCTAAGCGGGGTCTTCAATGAGCAGTTCTTC	CASSLTTRLSGVFNEQFF	TRBD2	.	TRBV7-6	TRBJ2-1
TGTGCCAGCAGCGTAGTAGGGGGCCTGGGGGACACTGAAGCTTTCTTT	CASSVVGGLGDTEAFF	TRBD1	.	TRBV9	TRBJ1-1
TGTGCCAGCAGTGGGACAGGGGGCAATCAGCCCCAGCATTTT	CASSGTGGNQPQHF	TRBD1	few	TRBV25-1	TRBJ1-5
TGCGCCAGCAGCCAAGGAGCCGGGACAGTCTACAATGAGCAGTTCTTC	CASSQGAGTVYNEQFF	TRBD1	.	TRBV4-1	TRBJ2-1
TGTGCCAGCAGCTTGGGACAGTTGAGCACAGATACGCAGTATTTT	CASSLGQLSTDTQYF	.	.	TRBV5-5	TRBJ2-3
TGCGCCAGCAGCCCCAATGCAGGGGACACTGAAGCTTTCTTT	CASSPNAGDTEAFF	.	.	TRBV5-1	TRBJ1-1
TGTGCCAGCAGCGTAGATGGTCAGGGCAATCAGCCCCAGCATTTT	CASSVDGQGNQPQHF	.	.	TRBV9	TRBJ1-5
TGTGCCAGCAGCCTCTCGACAGGGCTCGAGCAACTGTTTTTT	CASSLSTGLEQLFF	TRBD1	.	TRBV7-9	TRBJ1-4
TGTGCCAGCAGGGCCGTGGACAGGGGAAATGAAGCTTTCTTT	CASRAVDRGNEAFF	TRBD1	.	TRBV27	TRBJ1-1
TGTGCCAGCAGTTTAAGTGGACAGGGGGCCGGAAACACCATATATTTT	CASSLSGQGAGNTIYF	TRBD1	.	TRBV27	TRBJ1-3
TGCAGCGTCCGGACAGGGACTGGAAACACCATATATTTT	CSVRTGTGNTIYF	TRBD1	few	TRBV29-1	TRBJ1-3
TGTGCCAGCAGCTTCTCGTTGAACACTGAAGCTTTCTTT	CASSFSLNTEAFF	.	.	TRBV11-3	TRBJ1-1